A selection of T cell receptor beta chains follows, all from one sample in a study of cytomegalovirus exposure and HLA in healthy donors. The data were produced by immunoSEQ multiplex PCR, yet TCRdb's version contains in-frame clones alone and is incomplete. The sample consists of 90,000 to 120,000 clones, roughly 82% of them appearing once. Sequencing input: PBMCs. These receptors originate from a man aged 25-45 years in good health and CMV-seropositive. CDR3s leave out the opening cysteine and the closing phenylalanine or tryptophan. The D gene is left open where the match is weak.

J gene: TRBJ2-7; D gene: TRBD1; V gene: TRBV6-5; CDR3 protein: ASSTGQGAHEQY
J gene: TRBJ1-4; D gene: -; V gene: TRBV12-5; CDR3 protein: ASGLWPGLF
J gene: TRBJ1-1; D gene: TRBD1; V gene: TRBV10-3; CDR3 protein: AISGNQGQGNTEAF
J gene: TRBJ2-5; D gene: TRBD1; V gene: TRBV5-4; CDR3 protein: ASSLGTDQETQY
J gene: TRBJ2-7; D gene: -; V gene: TRBV27; CDR3 protein: ASSLSAGYEQY
J gene: TRBJ2-1; D gene: TRBD2; V gene: TRBV13; CDR3 protein: ASSLKTSGVWVDEQF
J gene: TRBJ1-1; D gene: -; V gene: TRBV5-1; CDR3 protein: ASSLGGFAGGTEAF
J gene: TRBJ1-5; D gene: -; V gene: TRBV15; CDR3 protein: ATSRGPAIYSNQPQH
J gene: TRBJ1-5; D gene: -; V gene: TRBV2; CDR3 protein: ASQLQGHNQPQH
J gene: TRBJ2-7; D gene: TRBD2; V gene: TRBV2; CDR3 protein: ASLRGGGLSEQY
J gene: TRBJ2-7; D gene: -; V gene: TRBV2; CDR3 protein: ASSESGSNSYEQY